This T cell receptor (beta chain) originates from a study of T-cell reconstitution after alpha-beta-depleted transplantation in children. Unique molecular identifiers tagged the TCRbeta library. TCRdb reanalysed the PCR reads using MiXCR and keeps one entry per CDR3 protein. The sample has a few hundred thousand distinct CDR3 sequences, 25% to 30% seen once; the top ten hold 36%. Points from the study as a whole: About two months after transplant, alpha-beta T cells reportedly came from several hundred expanded graft clones. Newly produced T cells mostly provided counts and TCRbeta diversity after one year, as hyperexpanded clones declined. Surviving recipient cells, namely T cells and thymic progenitors, were the source of high day-60 TCRbeta diversity in some patients.

The table lists this clonotype with a few counts. Its antigen is undetermined. Sample: PBMCs, taken before TCRalphabeta/CD19-depleted stem cell transplant. The source of this sequence is a boy younger than two with Wiskott-Aldrich syndrome, due to receive a stem cell transplant.

The CDR3 loop reads CASSLMPSVRAGYYGYTF. In nucleotides, the CDR3 is TGCGCCAGCAGCTTGATGCCTTCCGTCCGAGCAGGGTACTATGGCTACACCTTC. V usage is TRBV5-1 and J usage is TRBJ1-2; tentative D call: TRBD1 (5 bases). Germline V gene sequence: CDR1 SGHRS, CDR2 YFSETQ. The CDR3 is made up of 18 amino acids. V gave up 1 base and J gave up 3 bases, with 22 bases separating them.